The 19 T cell receptor beta chains presented below share a single source sample, sequenced in a study of blood T cells in healthy people across ages. The use of a sample-barcoded 5' primer and a J-beta primer mix characterized a second PCR of about 6 to 11 cycles. A single record per CDR3 protein comes from TCRdb applying MiXCR to the 5' RACE reads. There are approximately 850,000 distinct CDR3 sequences in the sample; nearly 60% occur only once, and 22% lies in the top ten. Sequenced: blood. These receptors all come from a man younger than 45 in good health.

The J gene is TRBJ2-5, the V gene TRBV29-1; D unclear. The ends were cut back, 4 bases at V and 2 bases at J, with 8 bases in the middle. The germline V gene has CDR1 SQVTM and CDR2 ANQGSEA. The length of the CDR3 is 12 residues. This chain's CDR3 is CSVGAEQETQYF. CDR3 coding DNA: TGCAGCGTTGGTGCAGAACAAGAGACCCAGTACTTC.

V gene TRBV5-1 combines with J gene TRBJ1-4; possibly TRBD1 for D (6 bases). This CDR3 contains 16 residues. Trimming took off 7 bases at V and 5 bases at J, with 21 bases between the two ends. CDR1 and CDR2 (germline): SGHRS, YFSETQ. CDR3 sequence: CASGQGHSVANEKLFF. The CDR3 nucleotides are TGCGCCAGCGGGCAGGGACACTCGGTTGCGAATGAAAAACTGTTTTTT.

This chain uses TRBV29-1 with TRBJ2-7; maybe TRBD2 (6 bases). V gave up 3 bases and J gave up 7 bases, with 16 bases separating them. In germline, CDR1 is SQVTM, CDR2 ANQGSEA. This CDR3 is built from 13 residues. CDR3 amino acids: CSVDLGLSGEQYF. Written as DNA, the CDR3 is TGCAGCGTTGACTTGGGACTTTCGGGGGAGCAGTACTTC.

This clonotype was seen just once. The gene calls are TRBV7-9 and TRBJ2-1; 11 nucleotides line up with TRBD2. The CDR3 loop spans 16 amino acids. In germline, CDR1 is SEHNR, CDR2 FQNEAQ (reference sequence). Trimming took 5 bases from V and 4 from J; bases not matched to a gene: 7. CDR3: CASSASGTSGYNEQFF. The CDR3 DNA is TGTGCCAGCAGCGCGTCCGGGACTAGCGGATACAATGAGCAGTTCTTC.

There are a few counts of this clonotype. The V and J genes are TRBV4-3 and TRBJ2-4; D may be TRBD2 (6 bases). The germline CDR1 and CDR2 sequences are LGHNA and YSLEER. Between the trimmed V and J ends, which lost 1 base and 2 bases, there was a span of 9 bases. This CDR3 contains 15 residues. The DNA of the CDR3 is TGCGCCAGCAGCCAAGGCGGGGTTTCCAAAAACATTCAGTACTTC. Its translation: CASSQGGVSKNIQYF.

The chain is built from TRBV29-1 and TRBJ1-1; the D gene is possibly TRBD1 (6 bases). Germline-derived CDR1 and CDR2 are SQVTM and ANQGSEA. V was cut by 2 bases and J by 1 base, with 26 bases left in between. The CDR3 is made up of 19 amino acids. Here the CDR3 DNA reads TGCAGCGTTGAACTTGATCGTTTGCGGGCAGGGGATAAGAACACTGAAGCTTTCTTT. The encoded protein is CSVELDRLRAGDKNTEAFF.

This clonotype appeared a few times. The rearrangement links TRBV29-1 to TRBJ1-2; D is uncertain. V was cut by 3 bases and J by 5 bases, with 13 bases left in between. CDR3 length: 13 amino acids. CDR1 is SQVTM and CDR2 is ANQGSEA in the germline V gene. The CDR3 DNA is TGCAGCGTTGACACAGTATTAGGTTATGGCTACACCTTC. Its protein product is CSVDTVLGYGYTF.

The rearrangement links TRBV6-2 or TRBV6-3 to TRBJ2-6, with D possibly being TRBD2 (5 bases). V was clipped by 6 bases and J by 1 base, with 10 bases between them. Germline-derived CDR1 and CDR2 are MNHEY and SVGEGT. The CDR3 spans 15 residues. CDR3 region: CASRTEGSGANVLTF. For the CDR3, the DNA is TGTGCCAGCAGAACCGAGGGTTCTGGGGCCAACGTCCTGACTTTC.

A remark on this clonotype: Possible read error: a much larger clone is one base away. The genes are TRBV9 and TRBJ2-6, with a weak D call TRBD1 (5 bases). This CDR3 comprises 14 residues. Germline CDR1 and CDR2: SGDLS and YYNGEE. CDR3 coding DNA: TGTGCCAGCACGCCCAGCATTGGGGCCAACGTCCCGACTTTC. It is translated as CASTPSIGANVPTF. The entire variable domain, with the rest obtained from reference TRBV9 and TRBJ2-6, is as follows: DSGVTQTPKHLITATGQRVTLRCSPRSGDLSVYWYQQSLDQGLQFLIQYYNGEERAKGNILERFSAQQFPDLHSELNLSSLELGDSALYFCASTPSIGANVPTFGAGSRLTVL.

This clonotype was seen more than once but under ten times. V usage is TRBV10-3 and J usage is TRBJ2-7, with D possibly being TRBD1 (6 bases). Trimming took off 4 bases at V and 2 bases at J, with 9 bases between the two ends. CDR1 is ENHRY and CDR2 is SYGVKD in the germline V gene. The CDR3 runs to 13 residues. The CDR3 region is CAISAGQPYEQYF. CDR3 sequence (DNA): TGTGCCATCAGTGCGGGACAACCCTACGAGCAGTACTTC.

V gene TRBV20-1 combines with J gene TRBJ2-3; 8 positions match TRBD2. There are 16 residues in the CDR3. The V gene's germline CDR1 is DFQATT and CDR2 SNEGSKA (reference sequence). J was trimmed by 0 bases and V by 2 bases; bases with no gene match: 7. CDR3 coding DNA: TGCAGTGCTAGACTAGCGGGTGGTACTAGCACAGATACGCAGTATTTT. As protein: CSARLAGGTSTDTQYF.

This chain links TRBV5-1 with TRBJ2-7; D unresolved. Germline CDR1 reads SGHRS; CDR2 reads YFSETQ. This CDR3 comprises 13 residues. V lost 5 bases, J lost 2 bases, and 11 bases lay in between. The CDR3 DNA follows: TGCGCCAGCAGGGTAGGAGAAACCTACGAGCAGTACTTC. Translation gives CASRVGETYEQYF.

The chain has TRBV10-3 and TRBJ1-1; 8 bases align to TRBD1. The CDR3 has 13 residues. The J segment lost 6 bases and the V segment lost 10 bases, leaving 10 bases of the junction unmatched. The germline V gene has CDR1 ENHRY and CDR2 SYGVKD. The CDR3: CATTYLTGAEAFF. CDR3 in DNA: TGTGCCACAACGTACTTGACAGGGGCTGAAGCTTTCTTT.

Concerning this clonotype itself: A read error may be the cause here, since a much bigger clone is one base away. The chain uses TRBV11-1 and TRBJ1-2; 8 nucleotides align to TRBD1. The CDR3 runs to 14 residues. The germline V gene has CDR1 SGHAT and CDR2 FQDESV (reference sequence). J gave up 4 bases and V 1 base, and 2 bases lay outside the gene matches. CDR3 bases: TGTGCCAGCAGCTTAGGGGACAGGATCTATGGCTACACCTTC. Encoded protein: CASSLGDRIYGYTF.

The V and J genes are TRBV20-1 and TRBJ2-4; D perhaps matches TRBD2 (6 bases). The germline V gene encodes CDR1 DFQATT and CDR2 SNEGSKA (reference sequence). The CDR3 sequence is 12 residues long. V was trimmed by 6 bases and J by 6 bases, leaving 12 bases between them. CDR3 amino acids: CSAPVGGNIQYF. The CDR3 DNA is TGCAGTGCGCCCGTGGGGGGAAACATTCAGTACTTC.

V and J are TRBV6-1 and TRBJ2-7; possibly TRBD2 for D (6 bases). CDR3 length equals 14 residues. V lost 1 base and J lost 7, with 14 bases in between. Looked up from germline, CDR1 is MNHNS and CDR2 is SASEGT. In DNA, the CDR3 is TGTGCCAGCAGTGAAGTAGCGGCCCTCAGGGAGCAGTACTTC. Protein: CASSEVAALREQYF.

A remark on this clonotype: A read error may explain this, as a much larger clone is one base away. CDR3 in DNA: TGTGCCATCAGTGAGTCGACCGATCAGCCCCAGCATTTT. This encodes CAISESTDQPQHF. The chain carries TRBV10-3 and TRBJ1-5; D is ambiguous. The V end lost 0 bases, the J end lost 5 bases, and 5 bases lay between the germline ends. The germline V gene encodes CDR1 ENHRY and CDR2 SYGVKD. This CDR3 contains 13 residues.

This chain links TRBV7-2 with TRBJ2-7, with D perhaps matching TRBD2 (6 bases). V lost 0 bases to trimming and J lost 2 bases, with 11 bases between them. Germline V gene data show CDR1 as SGHTA and CDR2 as FQGNSA. There are 15 residues in the CDR3. For the CDR3, the DNA is TGTGCCAGCAGCTTAGCCCCCGGGACTCCCTACGAGCAGTACTTC. Encoded protein: CASSLAPGTPYEQYF. The variable domain in full, completed from reference TRBV7-2 and TRBJ2-7, reads GAGVSQSPSNKVTEKGKDVELRCDPISGHTALYWYRQSLGQGLEFLIYFQGNSAPDKSGLPSDRFSAERTGGSVSTLTIQRTQQEDSAVYLCASSLAPGTPYEQYFGPGTRLTVT.

This clonotype was detected only once. This chain links TRBV6-5 with TRBJ2-1; D ambiguous. Germline loops: CDR1 MNHEY, CDR2 SVGAGI. CDR3 length equals 14 residues. V shed 7 bases and J shed 0 bases, with 10 bases lying between them. CDR3 nucleotides: TGTGCCAGCATGCACAGTTCCTCCTACAATGAGCAGTTCTTC. Translated, it gives CASMHSSSYNEQFF.